The T cell receptor (beta chain) under discussion was sequenced for a study of T-cell memory formation after mild COVID-19. Broader study findings: Clones contracting over day 15 to 85 were CD4/CD8 balanced, with later expanders leaning CD4+. The pre-infection memory compartment contained some responding clones, suggesting cross-reactive memory joined.

With respect to this clonotype: The antigen is undetermined.

TCRdb reprocessed the 5' RACE reads via MiXCR and lists one record per CDR3 protein. The sample consists of around 500,000 distinct CDR3 sequences, around a sixth of them appearing once. Trimming pared 4 bases from V and 0 bases from J, leaving 13 bases between. The CDR3 loop spans 15 amino acids. The germline CDR1 and CDR2 sequences are SQVTM and ANQGSEA. The sequence was collected from an adult woman who had mild COVID-19 (a few samples of this study predate the infection). Cell type and time point are not known. V and J are TRBV29-1 and TRBJ1-3; TRBD1 might be the D (5 bases). Sequenced material: PBMCs or a T cell subset sorted from them (not recorded which). CDR3 nucleotide sequence: TGCAGCGTTGCCCGAGGGGACTACTCTGGAAACACCATATATTTT. Its protein is CSVARGDYSGNTIYF.